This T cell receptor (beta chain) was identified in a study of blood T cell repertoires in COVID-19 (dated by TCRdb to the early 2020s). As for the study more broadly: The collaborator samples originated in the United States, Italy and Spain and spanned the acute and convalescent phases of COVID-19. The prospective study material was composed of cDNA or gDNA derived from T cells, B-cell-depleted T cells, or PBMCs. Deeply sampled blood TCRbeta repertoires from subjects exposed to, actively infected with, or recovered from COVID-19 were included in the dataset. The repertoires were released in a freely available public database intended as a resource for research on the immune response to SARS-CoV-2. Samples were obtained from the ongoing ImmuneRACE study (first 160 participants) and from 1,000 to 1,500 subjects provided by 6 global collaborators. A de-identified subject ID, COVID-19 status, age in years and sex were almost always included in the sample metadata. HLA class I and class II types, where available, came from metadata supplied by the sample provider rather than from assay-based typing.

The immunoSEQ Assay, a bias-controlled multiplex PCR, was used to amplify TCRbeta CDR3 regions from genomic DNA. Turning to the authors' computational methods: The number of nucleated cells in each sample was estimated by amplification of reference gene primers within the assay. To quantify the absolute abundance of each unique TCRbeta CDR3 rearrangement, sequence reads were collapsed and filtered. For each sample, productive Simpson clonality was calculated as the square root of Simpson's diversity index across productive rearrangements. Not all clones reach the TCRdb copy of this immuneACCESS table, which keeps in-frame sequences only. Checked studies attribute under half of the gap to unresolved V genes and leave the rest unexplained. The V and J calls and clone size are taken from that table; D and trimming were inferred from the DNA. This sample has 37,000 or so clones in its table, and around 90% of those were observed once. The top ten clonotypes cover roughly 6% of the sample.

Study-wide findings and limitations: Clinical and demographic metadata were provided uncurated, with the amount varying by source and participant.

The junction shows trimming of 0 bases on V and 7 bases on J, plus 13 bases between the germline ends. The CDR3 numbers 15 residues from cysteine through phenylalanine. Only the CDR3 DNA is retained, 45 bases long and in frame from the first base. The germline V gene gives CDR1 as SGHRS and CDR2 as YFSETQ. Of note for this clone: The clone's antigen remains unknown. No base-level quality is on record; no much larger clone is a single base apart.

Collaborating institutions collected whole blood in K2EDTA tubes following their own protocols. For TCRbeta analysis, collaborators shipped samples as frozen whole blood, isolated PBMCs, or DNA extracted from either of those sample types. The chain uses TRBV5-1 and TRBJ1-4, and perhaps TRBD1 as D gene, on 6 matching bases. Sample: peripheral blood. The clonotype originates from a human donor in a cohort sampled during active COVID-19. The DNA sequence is TGCGCCAGCAGCTTGGTACACAGGGCTAGTGAAAAACTGTTTTTT. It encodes CASSLVHRASEKLFF.